A single sample gave rise to the 29 T cell receptor beta chains below, sequenced in a study of blood T cell repertoires in COVID-19. Libraries were prepared by immunoSEQ multiplex PCR; TCRdb keeps only in-frame clonotypes and omits some of them. This sample has about 260,000 clones; 70% to 90% occur once, and the top ten carry about 3.5%. The specimen sequenced was peripheral blood. The source of these receptors is a man aged 18-30 years with active or convalescent COVID-19.

This chain uses TRBV30 with TRBJ1-5; TRBD1 aligns across 7 bases. Germline CDR1 reads GTSNPN; CDR2 reads SVGIG (reference sequence). This CDR3 contains 13 residues. The junction had 4 bases not matched to a gene; V was cut back by 3 bases and J by 5 bases. CDR3 bases: TGTGCCTGGAGCGCTACAGGGGATCAGCCCCAGCATTTT. Residues: CAWSATGDQPQHF.

The V gene is TRBV4-3, the J gene TRBJ1-1; no clear D. Germline V gene data show CDR1 as LGHNA and CDR2 as YSLEER. The length of the CDR3 is 14 residues. Between the trimmed V and J ends, which lost 0 bases and 0 bases, there was a span of 5 bases. This CDR3 is CASSQEQLNTEAFF. The DNA of the CDR3 is TGCGCCAGCAGCCAAGAACAGCTGAACACTGAAGCTTTCTTT.

The rearrangement uses TRBV12-5 and TRBJ2-2; D ambiguous. Trimming took 2 bases from V and 2 from J, leaving 9 bases between them. The CDR3 sequence is 15 residues long. Germline CDR1 LGHNT, CDR2 FRNRAP. CDR3 residues: CASGLRTANTGELFF. The CDR3, as DNA: TGTGCTAGTGGTTTGAGAACAGCAAACACCGGGGAGCTGTTTTTT.

The rearrangement links TRBV6-4 to TRBJ1-1; the match to TRBD1 covers 8 bases. The CDR3 has 15 amino acids. Looked up from germline, CDR1 is MRHNA and CDR2 is SNTAGT. J was trimmed by 0 bases and V by 4 bases; bases with no gene match: 4. The CDR3 protein is CASSGTGIMNTEAFF. For the CDR3, the DNA is TGTGCCAGCAGTGGGACAGGGATTATGAACACTGAAGCTTTCTTT.

The rearrangement uses TRBV9 and TRBJ2-1; maybe TRBD1 (6 bases). The length of the CDR3 is 14 residues. Germline CDR1 SGDLS, CDR2 YYNGEE. Trimming removed 3 bases from V and 6 bases from J, with 13 bases in between. The CDR3 DNA is TGTGCCAGCAGCGGACAACAGGGACCCAATGAGCAGTTCTTC. Encoded protein: CASSGQQGPNEQFF.

The chain couples TRBV9 to TRBJ1-2; 10 bases map to TRBD1. In germline, CDR1 is SGDLS, CDR2 YYNGEE. J gave up 3 bases and V 3 bases, and 2 bases lay outside the gene matches. This CDR3 is built from 14 residues. The CDR3 sequence: CASSAGTGDYGYTF. The CDR3 nucleotides are TGTGCCAGCAGCGCCGGGACAGGGGACTATGGCTACACCTTC.

J is TRBJ2-3 and V is TRBV7-9; 13 positions match TRBD2. This CDR3 spans 19 amino acids. Germline V gene data show CDR1 as SEHNR and CDR2 as FQNEAQ (reference sequence). Trimming removed 1 base from V and 6 bases from J; junction bases left unmatched: 13. CDR3 amino acids: CASSLGTSGGAASQDTQYF. CDR3 in DNA: TGTGCCAGCAGCTTAGGTACTAGCGGGGGGGCCGCTTCACAGGATACGCAGTATTTT.

V and J are TRBV30 and TRBJ1-1; no reliable D call. Trimming stripped 4 bases from V and 3 bases from J, with 12 bases between. CDR3 length: 13 residues. The germline gives CDR1 GTSNPN, CDR2 SVGIG (reference sequence). The CDR3 loop is CAWTSGWDTEAFF. Written as DNA, the CDR3 is TGTGCCTGGACTTCGGGGTGGGACACTGAAGCTTTCTTT. Full variable domain (remainder filled in from reference TRBV30 and TRBJ1-1): SQTIHQWPATLVQPVGSPLSLECTVEGTSNPNLYWYRQAAGRGLQLLFYSVGIGQISSEVPQNLSASRPQDRQFILSSKKLLLSDSGFYLCAWTSGWDTEAFFGQGTRLTVV.

The chain has TRBV28 and TRBJ1-5, with D unresolved. V was shortened by 1 base and J by 7 bases, with 11 bases between the two germline ends. In germline, CDR1 is MDHEN, CDR2 SYDVKM. The CDR3 sequence is 14 residues long. This CDR3 is CASSLYGVGQPQHF. As DNA, the CDR3 is TGTGCCAGCAGTTTATACGGGGTTGGCCAGCCCCAGCATTTT.

For the CDR3, the DNA is TGTGCCACCGAGGGACAGGGGCAGCCCCAGCATTTT. This translates into CATEGQGQPQHF. The chain joins TRBV24-1 to TRBJ1-5, with 10 bases matching TRBD1. Per germline, CDR1 KGHDR and CDR2 SFDVKD. The CDR3 contains 12 residues. V trimming: 9 bases; J trimming: 7 bases; junction bases outside the gene matches: 2.

This chain connects TRBV7-2 to TRBJ1-2; 8 bases line up with TRBD1. In germline, CDR1 is SGHTA, CDR2 FQGNSA. CDR3 size: 15 residues. V was pared by 5 bases and J by 5 bases, with 10 bases of the junction left unmatched. The CDR3 sequence: CASSPTPGGGYGYTF. CDR3 DNA: TGTGCCAGCAGCCCAACCCCAGGGGGCGGGTATGGCTACACCTTC.

The CDR3 region has the DNA TGTGCCAGCAAAACCCCTCTCTCCTACGACAATGAGCAGTTCTTC. Residues: CASKTPLSYDNEQFF. This chain links TRBV2 with TRBJ2-1, with D hard to call. In germline, CDR1 is SNHLY, CDR2 FYNNEI. The CDR3 has 15 amino acids. Trimming removed 7 bases from V and 5 bases from J, with 18 bases in between.

The chain carries TRBV6-5 and TRBJ2-7; 8 bases are shared with TRBD2. The CDR3 has 15 amino acids. Germline values: CDR1 MNHEY, CDR2 SVGAGI. With 6 bases clipped from V and 0 bases from J, the junction kept 7 bases outside the gene matches. The CDR3 loop reads CASRRGGTLSYEQYF. CDR3 coding DNA: TGTGCCAGCAGACGGGGGGGGACCCTCTCCTACGAGCAGTACTTC.

The J gene is TRBJ1-4, the V gene TRBV4-1, with D possibly being TRBD1 (6 bases). The length of the CDR3 is 14 residues. V was trimmed by 4 bases and J by 5 bases, leaving 11 bases between them. Germline CDR1 reads MGHRA; CDR2 reads YSYEKL. In DNA, the CDR3 is TGCGCCAGCAGCCTTATCACAGGGAATGAAAAACTGTTTTTT. It specifies CASSLITGNEKLFF.

This sequence joins TRBV4-1 and TRBJ2-7; 9 bases fit TRBD2. Per germline, CDR1 MGHRA and CDR2 YSYEKL. Losses at the gene ends were 2 bases for V and 1 base for J; bases not matched to a gene: 6. The CDR3 extends over 16 amino acids. The CDR3 sequence: CASSQSSGTGSYEQYF. The CDR3, as DNA: TGCGCCAGCAGCCAATCTAGCGGGACCGGTTCCTACGAGCAGTACTTC.

This clone was picked up a small number of times. The chain is built from TRBV4-2 and TRBJ2-1; TRBD2 matches 9 bases. Germline V gene sequence: CDR1 LGHNA, CDR2 YNFKEQ. With 0 bases clipped from V and 4 bases from J, the junction kept 4 bases outside the gene matches. The CDR3 totals 16 residues. This CDR3 is CASSQELLAGYNEQFF. CDR3 bases: TGTGCCAGCAGCCAAGAATTGCTAGCGGGGTACAATGAGCAGTTCTTC.

V usage is TRBV15 and J usage is TRBJ1-1; D is uncertain. From germline, CDR1 is LNHNV and CDR2 YYDKDF (reference sequence). V lost 3 bases, J lost 2 bases, and 4 bases lay in between. The CDR3 extends over 12 amino acids. This CDR3 is CATSRTNTEAFF. The CDR3, as DNA: TGTGCCACCAGCAGGACTAACACTGAAGCTTTCTTT.

A few counts support this clone. V gene TRBV25-1 combines with J gene TRBJ2-7; unclear D gene. Germline values: CDR1 MGHDK, CDR2 SYGVNS. This CDR3 has 12 amino acids. Trimming took 4 bases from V and 5 from J, leaving 9 bases between them. DNA for the CDR3: TGTGCCAGCAGTGCTCAGATCGACGAGCAGTACTTC. Its translation: CASSAQIDEQYF.

V and J are TRBV10-1 and TRBJ2-2; the D gene is possibly TRBD1 (6 bases). Per germline, CDR1 WNHNN and CDR2 SYGVQD (reference sequence). The CDR3 length is 14 residues. Trimming removed 5 bases at V and 3 bases at J, with 10 bases between. The CDR3 nucleotides are TGCGCCAGCAGTAGACAGGCATACACCGGGGAGCTGTTTTTT. Amino acids: CASSRQAYTGELFF.

This clone was recorded only once. The rearrangement links TRBV24-1 to TRBJ2-6; D not certain. Looked up from germline, CDR1 is KGHDR and CDR2 is SFDVKD. CDR3 length: 17 residues. Trimming pared 3 bases from V and 2 bases from J, leaving 13 bases between. CDR3 DNA sequence: TGTGCCACCAGTGATGTAAGGAGTAGAACTGGGGCCAACGTCCTGACTTTC. Protein sequence: CATSDVRSRTGANVLTF.

This clone has a handful of counts. The chain carries TRBV4-1 and TRBJ1-6; D is possibly TRBD1 (5 bases). Germline V gene sequence: CDR1 MGHRA, CDR2 YSYEKL. The CDR3 length is 19 residues. The V gene lost 4 bases and the J gene lost 0 bases, with 19 bases spanning the gap. The CDR3 DNA sequence: TGCGCCAGCAGCCTTGAGGTGGCAGGGAGGTTCTCCTATAATTCACCCCTCCACTTT. This encodes CASSLEVAGRFSYNSPLHF.

J is TRBJ1-6 and V is TRBV5-1; D is perhaps TRBD1 (6 bases). Germline CDR1 SGHRS, CDR2 YFSETQ. This CDR3 has 16 residues. Trimming took off 3 bases at V and 5 bases at J, with 15 bases between the two ends. The CDR3 region has the DNA TGCGCCAGCAGCTATATGAGCGGACAGAATAATTCACCCCTCCACTTT. Protein: CASSYMSGQNNSPLHF.

The gene calls are TRBV10-1 and TRBJ2-3, with 7 bases that match TRBD2. With 3 bases clipped from V and 10 bases from J, the junction kept 4 bases outside the gene matches. The germline gives CDR1 WNHNN, CDR2 SYGVQD (reference sequence). The CDR3 has 12 amino acids. As DNA, the CDR3 is TGCGCCAGCAGTGACCCGACTAGCCCGCAGTATTTT. Translating gives CASSDPTSPQYF.

The chain is built from TRBV11-2 and TRBJ2-2, with 8 bases lining up with TRBD2. The CDR3 loop spans 15 amino acids. V gave up 1 base and J gave up 4 bases; unmatched junction bases: 2. CDR1 and CDR2 (germline): SGHAT, FQNNGV. The DNA of the CDR3 is TGTGCCAGCAGCTTAGCGGGAGGGGTCACCGGGGAGCTGTTTTTT. It codes for CASSLAGGVTGELFF.

This clone was found once. V usage is TRBV6-5 and J usage is TRBJ1-3; no clear D. The length of the CDR3 is 16 residues. The V and J ends lost 2 bases and 4 bases respectively, with 15 bases between them. CDR1 and CDR2 (germline): MNHEY, SVGAGI. CDR3 coding DNA: TGTGCCAGCAGTTACGGGCAGATCTCTGGCGGAAACACCATATATTTT. This gives the protein CASSYGQISGGNTIYF.

The chain carries TRBV4-3 and TRBJ2-5; 11 positions agree with TRBD2. V shed 2 bases and J 4 bases; nucleotides not matched to a gene: 12. The germline V gene has CDR1 LGHNA and CDR2 YSLEER. The CDR3 runs 18 residues. The DNA for the CDR3 is TGCGCCAGCAGCCAATCTAGCGGGAGGCCAGGGGTCGGAGAGACCCAGTACTTC. Amino acid sequence: CASSQSSGRPGVGETQYF.

The V and J genes are TRBV2 and TRBJ1-4; TRBD1 aligns across 8 bases. Germline CDR1 reads SNHLY; CDR2 reads FYNNEI. Germline trimming cut 3 bases from V and 7 bases from J; bases unmatched to any gene: 4. The CDR3 is made up of 14 amino acids. The CDR3 protein is CASSDQGAAEKLFF. The CDR3 bases are TGTGCCAGCAGTGATCAGGGGGCGGCTGAAAAACTGTTTTTT.

The chain uses TRBV30 and TRBJ1-6; unclear D gene. Trimming took 0 bases from V and 1 from J, leaving 7 bases between them. The CDR3 extends over 15 amino acids. From germline, CDR1 is GTSNPN and CDR2 SVGIG (reference sequence). CDR3 sequence reads: CAWSVRRSYNSPLHF. CDR3 sequence (DNA): TGTGCCTGGAGTGTAAGGCGGTCCTATAATTCACCCCTCCACTTT.

This clone showed up just a few times. The chain carries TRBV12-3 or TRBV12-4 and TRBJ1-1, with a weak D call TRBD1 (5 bases). The ends were cut back, 6 bases at V and 1 base at J, with 9 bases in the middle. CDR3 length equals 13 residues. The CDR3 nucleotides read TGTGCCAGCAGGTGGGGGGGGAACACTGAAGCTTTCTTT. It translates to CASRWGGNTEAFF.